The 32 T cell receptor beta chains below come from one sample, sequenced in a study of blood T cell repertoires in COVID-19 (dated by TCRdb to the early 2020s). Libraries came from the immunoSEQ multiplex PCR assay. TCRdb retrieved this table from immuneACCESS and kept in-frame rearrangements only. Not all clones are present; in checked studies, unresolved V genes account for under half, and no reason is known for the remainder. This sample lists more than 200,000 clones; around 84% were detected once. Around 1.8% of the sample is held by the ten biggest clonotypes. Sequencing was performed on PBMCs or T cells enriched from blood (not recorded which). Receptors originate from a man aged 35 to 55 who had recovered from COVID-19.

The chain employs TRBV28 and TRBJ2-7; TRBD2 aligns across 11 bases. V lost 6 bases and J lost 7; bases outside the gene matches: 17. The CDR3 is 17 residues long. Germline loops: CDR1 MDHEN, CDR2 SYDVKM. CDR3 region: CASSTRGSGRASREQYF. In nucleotides, the CDR3 is TGTGCCAGCAGCACCCGGGGTAGCGGGAGGGCCTCACGGGAGCAGTACTTC.

V gene TRBV3-1 (or the pseudogene TRBV3-2) combines with J gene TRBJ1-5; D unresolved. Germline loops: CDR1 LGHDT, CDR2 YNNKEL (reference sequence). This CDR3 has 14 residues. Trimming took off 0 bases at V and 6 bases at J, with 9 bases between the two ends. CDR3 nucleotide sequence: TGTGCCAGCAGCCAAGACAACGGTCCTCAGCCCCAGCATTTT. This gives the protein CASSQDNGPQPQHF.

The rearrangement joins TRBV7-2 to TRBJ2-1; 10 bases agree with TRBD2. CDR1 is SGHTA, CDR2 FQGNSA, per germline. The V gene end was trimmed by 4 bases and the J gene end by 3 bases; junction bases not matched to a gene: 3. This CDR3 comprises 15 residues. For the CDR3, the DNA is TGTGCCAGCAGCTCGGGACTAGCGAACTACAATGAGCAGTTCTTC. It yields the protein CASSSGLANYNEQFF. Full variable domain (missing parts from reference TRBV7-2 and TRBJ2-1): GAGVSQSPSNKVTEKGKDVELRCDPISGHTALYWYRQSLGQGLEFLIYFQGNSAPDKSGLPSDRFSAERTGGSVSTLTIQRTQQEDSAVYLCASSSGLANYNEQFFGPGTRLTVL.

This chain joins TRBV5-1 and TRBJ2-1; 9 positions match TRBD2. J was trimmed by 7 bases and V by 4 bases; bases with no gene match: 12. The CDR3 has 16 amino acids. The germline gives CDR1 SGHRS, CDR2 YFSETQ. CDR3 loop: CASSPFGSGSRNEQFF. The CDR3 DNA sequence: TGCGCCAGCAGCCCCTTTGGTAGCGGGAGTCGGAATGAGCAGTTCTTC.

The genes are TRBV6-4 and TRBJ2-1; TRBD2 aligns across 13 bases. V dropped 3 bases and J dropped 2; count of bases not matched to a gene: 7. Germline CDR1 reads MRHNA; CDR2 reads SNTAGT. The CDR3 has 18 residues. In DNA, the CDR3 is TGTGCCAGCAGTGATAAGCGGACTAGCGGGAGTGCCTACAATGAGCAGTTCTTC. It encodes CASSDKRTSGSAYNEQFF.

This rearrangement joins TRBV7-3 to TRBJ1-1; D may be TRBD1 (6 bases). The CDR3 consists of 15 residues. Germline V CDR1 and CDR2: SGHTA, FQGTGA. V was cut by 4 bases and J by 1 base, with 13 bases left in between. CDR3 sequence (DNA): TGTGCCAGCAGCTACGCCGGGGGGCGGAACACTGAAGCTTTCTTT. Protein product: CASSYAGGRNTEAFF. The full variable domain, with the rest looked up from reference TRBV7-3 and TRBJ1-1, is GAGVSQTPSNKVTEKGKYVELRCDPISGHTALYWYRQSLGQGPEFLIYFQGTGAADDSGLPNDRFFAVRPEGSVSTLKIQRTERGDSAVYLCASSYAGGRNTEAFFGQGTRLTVV.

In nucleotides, the CDR3 is TGTGCCAGCAGCTCGACTAGCGGGAGCCCAGATACGCAGTATTTT. It is translated as CASSSTSGSPDTQYF. This chain joins TRBV7-9 and TRBJ2-3, with 12 positions matching TRBD2. Looked up from germline, CDR1 is SEHNR and CDR2 is FQNEAQ (reference sequence). With V trimmed by 4 bases and J by 4 bases, 3 bases remained unmatched. The CDR3 extends over 15 amino acids.

This chain connects TRBV7-8 to TRBJ2-7; 8 nucleotides align to TRBD1. V was pared by 5 bases and J by 5 bases, with 11 bases of the junction left unmatched. Germline lookup yields CDR1 SGHVS and CDR2 FQNEAQ. The CDR3 contains 15 residues. The chain's CDR3 is CASSLMDRVRNEQYF. CDR3 coding DNA: TGTGCCAGCAGCCTCATGGACAGGGTTAGGAACGAGCAGTACTTC.

The chain couples TRBV5-1 to TRBJ2-2; 10 bases align to TRBD2. Germline lookup yields CDR1 SGHRS and CDR2 YFSETQ. The CDR3 is 18 residues long. The ends lost 1 base at V and 4 bases at J; junction bases unmatched: 10. CDR3 region: CASSLLPKGLAATGELFF. DNA for the CDR3: TGCGCCAGCAGCTTGTTGCCGAAAGGACTAGCGGCCACCGGGGAGCTGTTTTTT.

This clone was counted a few times. The chain links TRBV5-8 to TRBJ2-3; 9 bases agree with TRBD2. With 1 base clipped from V and 0 bases from J, the junction kept 3 bases outside the gene matches. Germline CDR1 is SGHTS and CDR2 is YDEGEE. The CDR3 extends over 16 amino acids. The CDR3 here is CASSLSLAGSTDTQYF. The CDR3 DNA sequence: TGTGCCAGCAGCTTGTCCCTAGCGGGAAGCACAGATACGCAGTATTTT.

This chain uses TRBV27 with TRBJ2-5, with D maybe TRBD2 (6 bases). Germline CDR1 is MNHEY and CDR2 is SMNVEV (reference sequence). V was trimmed by 2 bases and J by 3 bases, leaving 10 bases between them. The CDR3 length is 14 residues. The CDR3 DNA is TGTGCCAGCAGTTTAGGCGGGGCCGAAGAGACCCAGTACTTC. Translation gives CASSLGGAEETQYF.

This clone was recorded once. This sequence joins TRBV27 and TRBJ2-1; 7 nucleotides match TRBD2. Germline-derived CDR1 and CDR2 are MNHEY and SMNVEV (reference sequence). The CDR3 sequence is 15 residues long. V gave up 7 bases and J gave up 2 bases; unmatched junction bases: 8. The CDR3 loop reads CASKIWGGTYNEQFF. CDR3 sequence (DNA): TGTGCCAGCAAGATATGGGGGGGGACCTACAATGAGCAGTTCTTC.

The chain has TRBV18 and TRBJ2-3, with 12 bases that match TRBD1. The CDR3 has 15 residues. J gave up 5 bases and V 3 bases, and 3 bases lay outside the gene matches. The germline V gene has CDR1 KGHSH and CDR2 LQKENI. In DNA form, the CDR3 reads TGTGCCAGCTCACCGGGACAGGGGGCTGGAGATACGCAGTATTTT. This gives the protein CASSPGQGAGDTQYF.

The V gene is TRBV18, the J gene TRBJ2-1; D is unclear. Trimming removed 8 bases at V and 4 bases at J, with 18 bases between. Germline CDR1 reads KGHSH; CDR2 reads LQKENI. The CDR3 contains 15 residues. CDR3 protein: CASLPTADSYNEQFF. The DNA of the CDR3 is TGTGCCAGCCTACCGACGGCCGACTCGTACAATGAGCAGTTCTTC.

The chain links TRBV28 to TRBJ2-7; TRBD1 aligns across 9 bases. This CDR3 contains 16 residues. From germline, CDR1 is MDHEN and CDR2 SYDVKM. Trimming removed 1 base from V and 5 bases from J; junction bases left unmatched: 9. CDR3 amino acids: CASSLYYRGRRDEQYF. CDR3 nucleotides: TGTGCCAGCAGTTTATATTACAGGGGGCGCCGGGACGAGCAGTACTTC.

This chain connects TRBV20-1 to TRBJ1-3, with D unresolved. CDR1 is DFQATT, CDR2 SNEGSKA, per germline (reference sequence). The V and J ends lost 3 bases and 0 bases respectively, with 9 bases between them. This CDR3 has 14 amino acids. The CDR3 nucleotides are TGCAGTGCTAGTTTGGGCAGCTCTGGAAACACCATATATTTT. It specifies CSASLGSSGNTIYF.

The chain has TRBV28 and TRBJ2-7; D gene ambiguous. The germline V gene has CDR1 MDHEN and CDR2 SYDVKM. V lost 3 bases and J lost 6, with 6 bases in between. CDR3 length equals 11 residues. The CDR3 bases are TGTGCCAGCAGTTTTAGTAGCGAGCAGTACTTC. It yields the protein CASSFSSEQYF. The complete variable domain, with remaining parts taken from reference TRBV28 and TRBJ2-7, reads DVKVTQSSRYLVKRTGEKVFLECVQDMDHENMFWYRQDPGLGLRLIYFSYDVKMKEKGDIPEGYSVSREKKERFSLILESASTNQTSMYLCASSFSSEQYFGPGTRLTVT.

CDR3 sequence reads: CASSQPLGPGLGETQYF. The CDR3, as DNA: TGTGCCAGCAGCCAGCCGCTGGGGCCTGGGTTGGGAGAGACCCAGTACTTC. The rearrangement links TRBV3-1 (or the pseudogene TRBV3-2) to TRBJ2-5, with D maybe TRBD1 (5 bases). The CDR3 extends over 17 amino acids. Germline V gene data show CDR1 as LGHDT and CDR2 as YNNKEL (reference sequence). Trimming left V 3 bases short and J 4 bases short, with 21 bases between.

The chain employs TRBV6-2 or TRBV6-3 and TRBJ1-4; D is unresolved. Deletions cut 6 bases from V and 5 bases from J, with 13 bases between. CDR1 is MNHEY and CDR2 is SVGEGT in the germline V gene. The CDR3 is 14 amino acids. Here the CDR3 reads CASSLRTGNEKLFF. Here the CDR3 DNA reads TGTGCCAGCAGCCTTAGGACTGGGAATGAAAAACTGTTTTTT.

The table lists this clone with a count of one. The rearrangement uses TRBV30 and TRBJ1-1, with 7 bases aligning to TRBD1. Germline-derived CDR1 and CDR2 are GTSNPN and SVGIG (reference sequence). V shed 5 bases and J 0 bases; nucleotides not matched to a gene: 3. The CDR3 loop spans 13 amino acids. CDR3 in amino acids: CAWSGGMNTEAFF. The CDR3 DNA reads TGTGCCTGGTCAGGGGGAATGAACACTGAAGCTTTCTTT. Supplemented by reference TRBV30 and TRBJ1-1, the full variable domain reads SQTIHQWPATLVQPVGSPLSLECTVEGTSNPNLYWYRQAAGRGLQLLFYSVGIGQISSEVPQNLSASRPQDRQFILSSKKLLLSDSGFYLCAWSGGMNTEAFFGQGTRLTVV.

The gene calls are TRBV29-1 and TRBJ2-7; 9 bases fit TRBD2. Germline V gene sequence: CDR1 SQVTM, CDR2 ANQGSEA. The J segment lost 2 bases and the V segment lost 6 bases, leaving 11 bases of the junction unmatched. CDR3 length equals 15 residues. The CDR3 spells CSVLLGGGRAYEQYF. The CDR3 DNA reads as TGCAGCGTGTTACTCGGCGGCGGGAGGGCCTACGAGCAGTACTTC.

The V and J genes are TRBV5-1 and TRBJ1-2; no firm D call. Germline V gene sequence: CDR1 SGHRS, CDR2 YFSETQ. Deletions cut 2 bases from V and 8 bases from J, with 10 bases between. There are 12 residues in the CDR3. The CDR3 sequence: CASSFDRGGYTF. The CDR3 region has the DNA TGCGCCAGCAGCTTCGACCGGGGAGGCTACACCTTC.

The chain combines TRBV6-2 or TRBV6-3 with TRBJ2-1, with 9 bases matching TRBD2. The CDR3 contains 18 residues. Germline CDR1 reads MNHEY; CDR2 reads SVGEGT. V lost 2 bases and J lost 0; bases outside the gene matches: 8. The CDR3 nucleotides read TGTGCCAGCAGTTACCTAGCGGGGTCTACTAGCTCCTACAATGAGCAGTTCTTC. The encoded protein is CASSYLAGSTSSYNEQFF.

This chain uses TRBV6-5 with TRBJ2-7; D remains unclear. Trimming left V 2 bases short and J 0 bases short, with 11 bases between. Germline loops: CDR1 MNHEY, CDR2 SVGAGI. The CDR3 has 15 residues. The DNA for the CDR3 is TGTGCCAGCAGTTACCCCACGGTGATCTCCTACGAGCAGTACTTC. This translates into CASSYPTVISYEQYF.

The rearrangement links TRBV28 to TRBJ2-5; D call uncertain. The CDR3 spans 11 residues. Germline V gene data show CDR1 as MDHEN and CDR2 as SYDVKM. V lost 6 bases and J lost 3, with 5 bases in between. CDR3 DNA: TGTGCCAGCAGATCCGAAGAGACCCAGTACTTC. Translated: CASRSEETQYF.

V usage is TRBV29-1 and J usage is TRBJ2-1, with D maybe TRBD2 (5 bases). V lost 4 bases to trimming and J lost 9 bases, with 19 bases between them. CDR3 length: 14 amino acids. The germline gives CDR1 SQVTM, CDR2 ANQGSEA. CDR3 bases: TGCAGCGTTGCCGTGACGGGAATACTAACTGAGCAGTTCTTC. Its translation is CSVAVTGILTEQFF.

The chain carries TRBV9 and TRBJ1-6, with TRBD1 matching over 7 bases. The CDR3 extends over 17 amino acids. J lost 6 bases, V lost 3 bases, and 12 bases had no gene match. Germline loops: CDR1 SGDLS, CDR2 YYNGEE. CDR3 protein: CASSADPIDRVNSPLHF. CDR3 nucleotides: TGTGCCAGCAGCGCGGATCCGATAGACAGGGTTAATTCACCCCTCCACTTT. Combining the CDR3 with reference TRBV9 and TRBJ1-6 gives the whole variable domain DSGVTQTPKHLITATGQRVTLRCSPRSGDLSVYWYQQSLDQGLQFLIQYYNGEERAKGNILERFSAQQFPDLHSELNLSSLELGDSALYFCASSADPIDRVNSPLHFGNGTRLTVT.

The J gene is TRBJ2-5, the V gene TRBV4-3, with 10 positions matching TRBD1. The CDR3 consists of 15 residues. After removal of 0 bases from V and 3 bases from J, the junction contained 1 base not matched to a gene. Germline CDR1 reads LGHNA; CDR2 reads YSLEER. The DNA for the CDR3 is TGCGCCAGCAGCCAAGACGGGACAGGGGAAGAGACCCAGTACTTC. The encoded protein is CASSQDGTGEETQYF.

In its sample, this clone was seen a few times. The rearrangement uses TRBV28 and TRBJ2-7; 8 bases map to TRBD2. V gave up 9 bases and J gave up 3 bases; unmatched junction bases: 16. Germline CDR1 is MDHEN and CDR2 is SYDVKM. This CDR3 comprises 16 residues. The CDR3 region has the DNA TGTGCCAGTAGACCCCGGGGGGGAGCAGGTGACTACGAGCAGTACTTC. As protein: CASRPRGGAGDYEQYF.

This clone was observed a single time. The genes are TRBV5-1 and TRBJ2-3, with D maybe TRBD2 (5 bases). V was shortened by 0 bases and J by 4 bases, with 9 bases between the two germline ends. The CDR3 is 14 residues long. Per the germline V gene, CDR1 is SGHRS and CDR2 is YFSETQ. The CDR3 spells CASSLAAGADTQYF. The CDR3 DNA reads as TGCGCCAGCAGCTTGGCCGCGGGCGCAGATACGCAGTATTTT.

V gene TRBV3-1 (or the pseudogene TRBV3-2) combines with J gene TRBJ1-2, with 8 bases matching TRBD1. CDR1 and CDR2 (germline): LGHDT, YNNKEL (reference sequence). This CDR3 spans 14 amino acids. The V and J ends lost 1 base and 4 bases, in that order; junction bases with no gene match: 2. This CDR3 reads CASSQAGQVYGYTF. The CDR3 DNA reads TGTGCCAGCAGCCAAGCGGGACAGGTCTATGGCTACACCTTC.

In its sample, this clone was seen once. The rearrangement links TRBV10-3 to TRBJ1-2; 9 bases are shared with TRBD1. CDR1 is ENHRY, CDR2 SYGVKD, per germline. This CDR3 is 16 amino acids long. Trimming at V came to 0 bases and at J to 4 bases, leaving 6 bases not matched to a gene. CDR3 protein: CAISESRTGDTYGYTF. As DNA, the CDR3 is TGTGCCATCAGTGAGTCCAGGACAGGGGACACCTATGGCTACACCTTC.